Listed below are T cell receptor beta chains from one sample, sequenced in a study of cytomegalovirus exposure and HLA in healthy donors. The repertoire was sequenced with immunoSEQ multiplex PCR; TCRdb's copy has only in-frame clones and lacks some. This table holds approximately 160,000 clones, approximately 80% found once. Sequenced: PBMCs. The source of these receptors is a male donor in good health and CMV-seropositive. Each CDR3 is given with its conserved first and last residue. A D gene is named only where the DNA matches it firmly. Clone size is given for some rows only: seen once, a few or many times, or a class if the clone is expanded.

v_gene	d_gene	len	j_gene	abundance	CDR3aa	CDR3nt
TRBV4-1	-	13	TRBJ2-7	few	CASSQEGWPEQYF	TGCGCCAGCAGCCAAGAGGGCTGGCCCGAGCAGTACTTC
TRBV4-2	-	15	TRBJ2-1	-	CASSSLGSNNNEQFF	TGTGCCAGCAGCTCCTTGGGCTCCAATAACAATGAGCAGTTCTTC
TRBV7-9	-	14	TRBJ2-3	-	CASRRASGTDTQYF	TGTGCCAGTAGAAGGGCTAGCGGCACAGATACGCAGTATTTT
TRBV9	TRBD2	16	TRBJ2-2	-	CASSAQRGGNTGELFF	TGTGCCAGCAGCGCCCAGCGGGGGGGGAACACCGGGGAGCTGTTTTTT
TRBV7-6	TRBD2	17	TRBJ2-1	-	CASSLVDVAGGRDEQFF	TGTGCCAGCAGCTTAGTAGACGTAGCGGGGGGGCGGGATGAGCAGTTCTTC
TRBV5-1	-	15	TRBJ2-3	-	CASRHVAGGTDTQYF	TGCGCCAGCAGACACGTCGCAGGGGGCACAGATACGCAGTATTTT
TRBV4-1	TRBD1	15	TRBJ2-5	-	CASSQGTGGAETQYF	TGCGCCAGCAGCCAAGGGACAGGGGGCGCAGAGACCCAGTACTTC
TRBV7-2	TRBD2	16	TRBJ2-3	-	CASSLTASGSTDTQYF	TGTGCCAGCAGCTTAACTGCTAGCGGTAGCACAGATACGCAGTATTTT
TRBV19	TRBD1	13	TRBJ1-2	-	CASRGQTPYGYTF	TGTGCCAGTAGGGGACAGACCCCCTATGGCTACACCTTC
TRBV10-2	-	14	TRBJ1-4	few	CASSESLLNEKLFF	TGCGCCAGCAGTGAGTCACTACTTAATGAAAAACTGTTTTTT
TRBV13	-	14	TRBJ1-1	-	CASTHDRKNTEAFF	TGTGCCAGCACCCACGACAGAAAAAACACTGAAGCTTTCTTT
TRBV29-1	TRBD1	16	TRBJ1-2	-	CSVRQGMEALGYGYTF	TGCAGCGTTCGACAGGGGATGGAGGCTCTAGGCTATGGCTACACCTTC
TRBV6-5	-	15	TRBJ1-3	few	CASTTLGASGNTIYF	TGTGCCAGCACTACCTTAGGGGCGTCTGGAAACACCATATATTTT
TRBV4-1	-	14	TRBJ2-1	-	CASNEGSIYNEQFF	TGCGCCAGCAACGAGGGCTCAATCTACAATGAGCAGTTCTTC
TRBV11-3	-	13	TRBJ2-3	-	CASSLGGADTQYF	TGTGCCAGCAGCTTAGGGGGGGCAGATACGCAGTATTTT
TRBV10-3	-	13	TRBJ1-5	-	CATPAGRDQPQHF	TGTGCCACACCCGCGGGGAGGGATCAGCCCCAGCATTTT
TRBV10-3	TRBD1	13	TRBJ1-1	-	CAISEGGYTEAFF	TGTGCCATCAGTGAAGGGGGCTACACTGAAGCTTTCTTT
TRBV5-6	-	14	TRBJ2-7	few	CASSLSLSSYEQYF	TGTGCCAGCAGCTTGTCCCTCAGCTCCTACGAGCAGTACTTC
TRBV11-2	-	13	TRBJ1-2	-	CASSPIDRVGYTF	TGTGCCAGCAGCCCCATAGATCGGGTCGGCTACACCTTC
TRBV15	-	14	TRBJ2-2	-	CATSRDWGVRELFF	TGTGCCACCAGCAGAGATTGGGGGGTGAGGGAGCTGTTTTTT